This section outlines one T cell receptor beta chain sequence together with its context. The antigen is not known. This specimen belongs to a study of T cell responses to AZD1222 COVID-19 vaccine. Study-wide results and caveats: Mostly white British, mostly female donors; authors suggested clonal diversity may be underestimated. All repertoire sampling was performed exclusively after the peak T cell response.

Generated by immunoSEQ multiplex PCR, the TCRdb table keeps only in-frame clones and is missing some. The table includes approximately 120,000 clones, 90% detected once. The CDR3 spans 13 residues. The V gene end was trimmed by 3 bases and the J gene end by 6 bases; junction bases not matched to a gene: 3. The germline gives CDR1 KGHSH, CDR2 LQKENI. The TCR was taken from an adult in good health. V is TRBV18 and J is TRBJ2-7; TRBD1 matches 9 bases. The source material was peripheral blood, sampled on day 0 of MenACWY control vaccination. The CDR3 is CASSPRTGVEQYF. The CDR3 coding sequence is TGTGCCAGCTCACCCAGGACAGGGGTCGAGCAGTACTTC.